The 30 T cell receptor beta chains below were found in one sample sequenced in a study of blood T cell repertoires in COVID-19 (dated by TCRdb to the early 2020s). To prepare the library, the immunoSEQ multiplex PCR assay was applied. TCRdb mirrors the immuneACCESS table, restricted to in-frame sequences. Some clones are absent from its copies; in checked studies, under half trace to an unresolved V gene, and the reason for the others is unknown. The sample table holds about 200,000 clones, of which more than 65% were seen once. Roughly 13% of the sample belongs to the ten largest clones. Sequenced input: peripheral blood. All receptors derive from a human donor in a cohort sampled during active COVID-19.

This chain uses TRBV3-1 (or the pseudogene TRBV3-2) with TRBJ2-1; D is undetermined. Per germline, CDR1 LGHDT and CDR2 YNNKEL (reference sequence). V was clipped by 3 bases and J by 9 bases, with 6 bases between them. This CDR3 has 11 amino acids. Here the CDR3 DNA reads TGTGCCAGCAGCCAGAGCTCTGAGCAGTTCTTC. Its translation is CASSQSSEQFF.

The chain combines TRBV27 with TRBJ1-2, with D possibly being TRBD1 (6 bases). Per germline, CDR1 MNHEY and CDR2 SMNVEV (reference sequence). With 8 bases removed from V and 3 bases from J, the gap between germline ends came to 19 bases. This CDR3 spans 15 amino acids. In nucleotides, the CDR3 is TGTGCCAGCGCCTCGTCAGGGGATCACCACTATGGCTACACCTTC. Amino acid sequence: CASASSGDHHYGYTF.

This clone was counted ten times or more. The V and J genes are TRBV27 and TRBJ2-3, with 8 positions matching TRBD1. V was pared by 6 bases and J by 4 bases, with 9 bases of the junction left unmatched. Germline V gene lookup returns CDR1 MNHEY and CDR2 SMNVEV (reference sequence). The CDR3 sequence is 15 residues long. The CDR3 sequence: CASREDREESDTQYF. The CDR3 bases are TGTGCCAGCAGGGAGGACAGGGAAGAATCAGATACGCAGTATTTT.

This clone was recorded once. The chain has TRBV5-1 and TRBJ2-7, with 8 positions matching TRBD1. V lost 4 bases, J lost 5 bases, and 8 bases stayed unmatched. Germline CDR1 SGHRS, CDR2 YFSETQ. The CDR3 is 14 amino acids. The CDR3 bases are TGCGCCAGCAGCCAGGGGGCGGTTTCGGACGAGCAGTACTTC. This encodes CASSQGAVSDEQYF.

The chain couples TRBV6-4 to TRBJ1-5, with D maybe TRBD1 (5 bases). Trimming took off 6 bases at V and 9 bases at J, with 18 bases between the two ends. The CDR3 loop spans 14 amino acids. The V gene's germline CDR1 is MRHNA and CDR2 SNTAGT. The CDR3 loop reads CASSLGPGGGPQHF. The CDR3 DNA reads TGTGCCAGCAGCCTGGGACCGGGCGGGGGGCCCCAGCATTTT.

This sequence joins TRBV9 and TRBJ1-3; D remains ambiguous. V dropped 4 bases and J dropped 0 bases, with 14 bases sitting between them. Germline CDR1 and CDR2: SGDLS and YYNGEE. The CDR3 totals 16 residues. CDR3 region: CASSPPTTSSGNTIYF. The CDR3 DNA is TGTGCCAGCAGCCCTCCGACAACATCCTCTGGAAACACCATATATTTT.

The rearrangement links TRBV27 to TRBJ1-1, with 7 bases identical to TRBD1. This CDR3 spans 13 amino acids. Germline V gene data show CDR1 as MNHEY and CDR2 as SMNVEV (reference sequence). Germline trimming cut 5 bases from V and 12 bases from J; bases unmatched to any gene: 12. The CDR3 bases are TGTGCCAGCAGTCCGCTAGACAGGGCGAGGTCTTTCTTT. Protein: CASSPLDRARSFF.

The rearrangement uses TRBV18 and TRBJ1-5; D may be TRBD1 (5 bases). Per the germline V gene, CDR1 is KGHSH and CDR2 is LQKENI. The CDR3 totals 14 residues. Trimming cost V 8 bases and J 2 bases, with 13 bases left between them. This CDR3 is CASTQGYGNQPQHF. The CDR3 DNA follows: TGTGCCAGCACTCAGGGCTATGGCAATCAGCCCCAGCATTTT.

The CDR3: CASSLARVAGPHTQYF. As DNA, the CDR3 is TGTGCCAGCAGCTTAGCGCGGGTAGCGGGACCCCATACGCAGTATTTT. The chain couples TRBV7-2 to TRBJ2-3, with 8 bases that match TRBD2. Germline V gene data show CDR1 as SGHTA and CDR2 as FQGNSA. V shed 0 bases, J shed 7 bases, and the junction held 9 bases outside the gene matches. This CDR3 spans 16 amino acids.

The chain links TRBV11-3 to TRBJ2-7, with D possibly TRBD2 on 6 matching bases. Germline V CDR1 and CDR2: SGHNT, YENEEA. Between the trimmed V and J ends, which lost 5 bases and 4 bases, there was a span of 6 bases. The CDR3 contains 11 residues. The CDR3 loop is CASSGGYEQYF. The CDR3 DNA is TGTGCCAGCAGCGGGGGGTACGAGCAGTACTTC.

The J gene is TRBJ2-3, the V gene TRBV11-2, with 8 positions matching TRBD1. CDR1 SGHAT and CDR2 FQNNGV come from the germline V gene. V trimming: 4 bases; J trimming: 2 bases; junction bases outside the gene matches: 14. CDR3 length: 18 residues. The CDR3 loop reads CASSSPLEAGGFTDTQYF. The CDR3 DNA sequence: TGTGCCAGCAGCTCCCCACTTGAGGCAGGGGGCTTCACAGATACGCAGTATTTT.

The chain employs TRBV7-9 and TRBJ2-1, with D maybe TRBD2 (5 bases). Trimming left V 7 bases short and J 0 bases short, with 13 bases between. In germline, CDR1 is SEHNR, CDR2 FQNEAQ (reference sequence). The CDR3 contains 15 residues. CDR3 sequence reads: CASKQDSSSYNEQFF. For the CDR3, the DNA is TGTGCCAGCAAGCAGGACTCAAGCTCCTACAATGAGCAGTTCTTC.

The chain carries TRBV18 and TRBJ2-5; D call uncertain. The CDR3 spans 12 residues. Germline V gene lookup returns CDR1 KGHSH and CDR2 LQKENI. V lost 1 base and J 3 bases, leaving 3 bases between the germline ends. The CDR3 loop reads CASSPREETQYF. DNA of the CDR3: TGTGCCAGCTCACCACGCGAAGAGACCCAGTACTTC.

A single count supports this clone. The chain combines TRBV9 with TRBJ2-1; 10 bases agree with TRBD2. The ends lost 3 bases at V and 7 bases at J; junction bases unmatched: 10. The V gene's germline CDR1 is SGDLS and CDR2 YYNGEE. This CDR3 region has 16 residues. CDR3 residues: CASSDPLAGEGNEQFF. The DNA for the CDR3 is TGTGCCAGCAGCGACCCTCTAGCGGGAGAGGGTAATGAGCAGTTCTTC.

J is TRBJ2-1 and V is TRBV28; 7 bases match TRBD1. The CDR3 length is 14 residues. The V gene end was trimmed by 4 bases and the J gene end by 7 bases; junction bases not matched to a gene: 7. Germline CDR1 MDHEN, CDR2 SYDVKM. CDR3 DNA sequence: TGTGCCAGCAGTTCAGGGGGTTCTTTAAATGAGCAGTTCTTC. It translates to CASSSGGSLNEQFF.

This chain uses TRBV6-6 with TRBJ2-5; 10 bases match TRBD1. This CDR3 spans 14 amino acids. V dropped 5 bases and J dropped 5; count of bases not matched to a gene: 5. In germline, CDR1 is MNHNY, CDR2 SVGAGI (reference sequence). DNA for the CDR3: TGTGCCAGCAGTCGACAGGGGGCGCGGGAGACCCAGTACTTC. Translation: CASSRQGARETQYF.

The CDR3, as DNA: TGTGCCAGCAGTCTGCTTCAGGGTCCTTGGGAGACCCAGTACTTC. Its translation: CASSLLQGPWETQYF. The rearrangement links TRBV14 to TRBJ2-5, with D tentatively TRBD1 (5 bases). Trimming took 6 bases from V and 5 from J, leaving 19 bases between them. Germline CDR1 and CDR2: SGHDN and FVKESK. The CDR3 contains 15 residues.

This clone was counted only a few times. V is TRBV28 and J is TRBJ2-7, with D tentatively TRBD2 (6 bases). Germline CDR1 and CDR2: MDHEN and SYDVKM. The CDR3 is 13 residues long. V gave up 1 base and J gave up 6 bases, with 10 bases separating them. DNA for the CDR3: TGTGCCAGCAGTTTATTGGGGGAGGCCGAGCAGTACTTC. Protein product: CASSLLGEAEQYF.

V and J are TRBV30 and TRBJ1-6, with TRBD1 as a possible D gene (5 bases). In germline, CDR1 is GTSNPN, CDR2 SVGIG (reference sequence). The V gene lost 5 bases and the J gene lost 9 bases, with 11 bases spanning the gap. The CDR3 extends over 12 amino acids. In DNA form, the CDR3 reads TGTGCCTGGGGGACTGGCGGTTCACCCCTCCACTTT. This translates into CAWGTGGSPLHF.

The chain links TRBV9 to TRBJ2-7; D not certain. Germline CDR1 reads SGDLS; CDR2 reads YYNGEE. The length of the CDR3 is 15 residues. V was clipped by 0 bases and J by 3 bases, with 13 bases between them. The CDR3, as DNA: TGTGCCAGCAGCGTAGCTGGCGGCCGAAACTACGAGCAGTACTTC. Amino acid sequence: CASSVAGGRNYEQYF.

The chain links TRBV7-8 to TRBJ2-3; 11 nucleotides match TRBD2. This CDR3 comprises 18 residues. J was trimmed by 3 bases and V by 5 bases; bases with no gene match: 13. CDR1 and CDR2 from the germline V gene are SGHVS and FQNEAQ. DNA for the CDR3: TGTGCCAGCAGCCCAACCCGAAGGGGACTAGCGGTAACAGATACGCAGTATTTT. Residues: CASSPTRRGLAVTDTQYF.

The sample holds a few counts of this clone. The V and J genes are TRBV6-5 and TRBJ2-1, with TRBD1 matching 8 bases. Germline V gives CDR1 MNHEY, CDR2 SVGAGI. The trim removed 5 bases at V and 4 bases at J, leaving 7 bases unmatched. The CDR3 has 15 residues. CDR3: CASSLQGVRYNEQFF. DNA for the CDR3: TGTGCCAGCAGTCTACAGGGGGTTCGATACAATGAGCAGTTCTTC.

The chain carries TRBV19 and TRBJ2-3; 7 positions match TRBD2. This CDR3 has 15 residues. CDR1 and CDR2 (germline): LNHDA, SQIVND (reference sequence). The V segment lost 1 base and the J segment 6 bases; nucleotides outside the gene matches: 7. CDR3 region: CASSIGTRRADTQYF. The CDR3 DNA reads as TGTGCCAGTAGTATAGGGACTAGGAGGGCCGATACGCAGTATTTT. The full variable domain, its missing parts supplied by reference TRBV19 and TRBJ2-3, is DGGITQSPKYLFRKEGQNVTLSCEQNLNHDAMYWYRQDPGQGLRLIYYSQIVNDFQKGDIAEGYSVSREKKESFPLTVTSAQKNPTAFYLCASSIGTRRADTQYFGPGTRLTVL.

The chain carries TRBV5-1 and TRBJ2-7; TRBD2 matches 7 bases. The germline V gene has CDR1 SGHRS and CDR2 YFSETQ. V was pared by 0 bases and J by 5 bases, with 8 bases of the junction left unmatched. The CDR3 spans 15 residues. CDR3 residues: CASSLGSGPLHEQYF. The CDR3 DNA follows: TGCGCCAGCAGCTTGGGTAGCGGGCCCCTTCACGAGCAGTACTTC.

The CDR3 reads CASSRATGGFYGYTF. The CDR3, as DNA: TGTGCCAGCAGCCGCGCTACAGGGGGCTTCTATGGCTACACCTTC. The rearrangement uses TRBV7-2 and TRBJ1-2; TRBD1 matches at 9 bases. Germline V gene sequence: CDR1 SGHTA, CDR2 FQGNSA. After removal of 5 bases from V and 4 bases from J, the junction contained 8 bases not matched to a gene. The CDR3 runs 15 residues.

J is TRBJ1-6 and V is TRBV2; the D gene is possibly TRBD1 (5 bases). Germline-derived CDR1 and CDR2 are SNHLY and FYNNEI. V was shortened by 4 bases and J by 5 bases, with 12 bases between the two germline ends. The CDR3 length is 15 residues. The CDR3 loop reads CASSVRGLNNSPLHF. In nucleotides, the CDR3 is TGTGCCAGCAGTGTACGGGGACTTAATAATTCACCCCTCCACTTT.

The chain joins TRBV28 to TRBJ2-5; tentative D call: TRBD1 (5 bases). The V end was cut by 3 bases, the J end by 2 bases, with 16 bases between. Germline V gene data show CDR1 as MDHEN and CDR2 as SYDVKM. The CDR3 totals 16 residues. The CDR3 bases are TGTGCCAGCAGTTTGGGGCCACTGACAGTTCAAGAGACCCAGTACTTC. This sequence encodes CASSLGPLTVQETQYF.

The chain has TRBV11-1 and TRBJ2-7; TRBD2 agrees at 7 bases. V was pared by 5 bases and J by 6 bases, with 10 bases of the junction left unmatched. The CDR3 length is 14 residues. Per germline, CDR1 SGHAT and CDR2 FQDESV (reference sequence). CDR3 protein: CASSPRNGRLEQYF. CDR3 coding DNA: TGTGCCAGCAGCCCCAGGAACGGGAGGCTCGAGCAGTACTTC.

The V and J genes are TRBV27 and TRBJ2-7, with D perhaps TRBD2 (6 bases). Looked up from germline, CDR1 is MNHEY and CDR2 is SMNVEV (reference sequence). This CDR3 region has 14 residues. V dropped 6 bases and J dropped 6 bases, with 18 bases sitting between them. The CDR3 bases are TGTGCCAGCAGGGGGATAGCAGGGAGGTCCGAGCAGTACTTC. Its translation is CASRGIAGRSEQYF.

Regarding this clone: Other DNA sequences in the sample encode the same CDR3. The rearrangement links TRBV28 to TRBJ1-3; D ambiguous. CDR1 is MDHEN and CDR2 is SYDVKM in the germline V gene. Trimming shortened V by 1 base and J by 0 bases, and 7 bases separated the two germline ends. The CDR3 loop spans 15 amino acids. The CDR3 sequence: CASSLYGSSGNTIYF. CDR3 in DNA: TGTGCCAGCAGTTTATATGGGAGCTCTGGAAACACCATATATTTT. Full variable domain (missing parts from reference TRBV28 and TRBJ1-3): DVKVTQSSRYLVKRTGEKVFLECVQDMDHENMFWYRQDPGLGLRLIYFSYDVKMKEKGDIPEGYSVSREKKERFSLILESASTNQTSMYLCASSLYGSSGNTIYFGEGSWLTVV.